This TCR beta chain is drawn from a study of cytomegalovirus exposure and HLA in healthy donors. V was pared by 4 bases and J by 1 base, with 11 bases between. CDR1 and CDR2 from the germline V gene are SGHRS and YFSETQ. The CDR3 runs to 14 residues. It was with 60 Vbeta and 13 Jbeta primers that the PCR ran. Data came from immunoSEQ multiplex PCR; TCRdb stores just in-frame clones and leaves some out. The sample lists under 100,000 clones, about three quarters occurring once. The sequenced material came from PBMCs. V is TRBV5-1 and J is TRBJ1-1; tentative D call: TRBD1 (5 bases). This clonotype originated in a woman between 50 and 59 years old in good health and CMV-seropositive. The DNA for the CDR3 is TGCGCCAGCAGCCTGGAGGGGCGGAACACTGAAGCTTTCTTT. Translation gives CASSLEGRNTEAFF.